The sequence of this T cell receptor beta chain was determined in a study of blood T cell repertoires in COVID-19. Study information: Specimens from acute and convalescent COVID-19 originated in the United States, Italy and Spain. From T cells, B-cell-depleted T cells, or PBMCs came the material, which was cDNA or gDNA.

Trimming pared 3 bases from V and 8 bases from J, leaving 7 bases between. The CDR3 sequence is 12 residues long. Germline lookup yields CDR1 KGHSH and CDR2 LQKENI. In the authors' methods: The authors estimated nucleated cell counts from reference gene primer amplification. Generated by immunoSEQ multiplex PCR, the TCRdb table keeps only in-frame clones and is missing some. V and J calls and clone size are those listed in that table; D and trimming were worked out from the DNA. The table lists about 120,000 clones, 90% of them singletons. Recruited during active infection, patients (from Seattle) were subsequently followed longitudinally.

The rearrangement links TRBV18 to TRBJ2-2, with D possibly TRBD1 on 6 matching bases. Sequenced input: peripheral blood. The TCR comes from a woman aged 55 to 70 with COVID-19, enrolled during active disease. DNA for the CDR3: TGTGCCAGCTCACCCGGGACAGGGGAGCTGTTTTTT. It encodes CASSPGTGELFF.